The 8 T cell receptor beta chains presented below share a single source sample, sequenced in a study of CD8 T cells in ankylosing spondylitis. MiXCR, applied by TCRdb to the 5' RACE reads, yields one record per CDR3 protein. The sample holds a few hundred thousand distinct CDR3 sequences, 15% to 20% seen once. Sequences were obtained from blood, either unsorted or a sorted T cell fraction (not recorded which). These receptors all stem from a male donor with ankylosing spondylitis or in good health (not recorded which).

This clonotype was counted only a few times. V gene TRBV27 combines with J gene TRBJ1-5; tentatively, D is TRBD1 (6 bases). The CDR3 extends over 14 amino acids. CDR1 is MNHEY and CDR2 is SMNVEV in the germline V gene (reference sequence). V was clipped by 1 base and J by 10 bases, with 14 bases between them. The CDR3 region has the DNA TGTGCCAGCAGTTTATTGGGGGCGGGGGATCCCCAGCATTTT. Protein: CASSLLGAGDPQHF.

This clonotype has only a few counts. The chain recombines TRBV18 with TRBJ2-2, with 7 bases aligning to TRBD1. CDR1 is KGHSH, CDR2 LQKENI, per germline. The trim removed 0 bases at V and 5 bases at J, leaving 6 bases unmatched. The CDR3 is 16 residues long. The DNA of the CDR3 is TGTGCCAGCTCACCACCGATTAGGGGGCGGACCGGGGAGCTGTTTTTT. This gives the protein CASSPPIRGRTGELFF. Full variable domain (rest looked up from reference TRBV18 and TRBJ2-2): NAGVMQNPRHLVRRRGQEARLRCSPMKGHSHVYWYRQLPEEGLKFMVYLQKENIIDESGMPKERFSAEFPKEGPSILRIQQVVRGDSAAYFCASSPPIRGRTGELFFGEGSRLTVL.

This clonotype was recorded a few times. J is TRBJ1-1 and V is TRBV4-1; D gene uncertain. Trimming took off 0 bases at V and 3 bases at J, with 11 bases between the two ends. In germline, CDR1 is MGHRA, CDR2 YSYEKL. CDR3 size: 15 residues. The CDR3 coding sequence is TGCGCCAGCAGCCAAGACGGGATTGGGGACACTGAAGCTTTCTTT. Translation: CASSQDGIGDTEAFF.

The genes are TRBV20-1 and TRBJ2-1; D unresolved. Trimming took 7 bases from V and 1 from J, leaving 23 bases between them. In germline, CDR1 is DFQATT, CDR2 SNEGSKA (reference sequence). The CDR3 sequence is 17 residues long. CDR3 bases: TGCAGTGTTAGGCCCCTCATTCAGTCTTTATCCTACAATGAGCAGTTCTTC. Amino acids: CSVRPLIQSLSYNEQFF.

This clonotype was counted only a few times. The rearrangement joins TRBV12-3 or TRBV12-4 to TRBJ2-7; 8 bases map to TRBD2. V lost 6 bases to trimming and J lost 2 bases; unmatched junction nucleotides: 3. The CDR3 has 13 amino acids. This chain's CDR3 is CASSASGPYEQYF. In nucleotides, the CDR3 is TGTGCCAGCAGCGCTAGCGGGCCCTACGAGCAGTACTTC.

This clonotype has ten or more counts. CDR3: CASSPELGAAYEQYF. CDR3 DNA sequence: TGTGCCAGCAGCCCGGAACTAGGGGCAGCCTACGAGCAGTACTTC. The chain couples TRBV7-2 to TRBJ2-7; the D gene could be TRBD1 or TRBD2 (5 bases each). Germline lookup yields CDR1 SGHTA and CDR2 FQGNSA. The CDR3 extends over 15 amino acids. Trimming cost V 5 bases and J 2 bases, with 16 bases left between them. The whole variable domain, remainder taken from reference TRBV7-2 and TRBJ2-7, is GAGVSQSPSNKVTEKGKDVELRCDPISGHTALYWYRQSLGQGLEFLIYFQGNSAPDKSGLPSDRFSAERTGGSVSTLTIQRTQQEDSAVYLCASSPELGAAYEQYFGPGTRLTVT.

This clonotype was counted many times. V gene TRBV18 combines with J gene TRBJ2-7; 10 nucleotides align to TRBD2. CDR1 KGHSH and CDR2 LQKENI come from the germline V gene. This CDR3 is 15 amino acids long. With V trimmed by 2 bases and J by 5 bases, 6 bases remained unmatched. The CDR3 sequence is CASSPGLAGGHEQYF. The CDR3 coding sequence is TGTGCCAGCTCACCAGGCTTAGCGGGAGGTCACGAGCAGTACTTC.

This clonotype has at least ten counts. This sequence joins TRBV7-8 and TRBJ2-1, with D perhaps assigned TRBD1 or TRBD2 (6 bases each). The germline gives CDR1 SGHVS, CDR2 FQNEAQ. The germline V and J ends were trimmed by 5 bases and 0 bases, with 20 bases remaining between them. The CDR3 length is 18 residues. The CDR3 loop is CASSPTYRDSRSYNEQFF. The CDR3 DNA sequence: TGTGCCAGCAGCCCAACTTACAGGGACTCTCGCTCCTACAATGAGCAGTTCTTC.